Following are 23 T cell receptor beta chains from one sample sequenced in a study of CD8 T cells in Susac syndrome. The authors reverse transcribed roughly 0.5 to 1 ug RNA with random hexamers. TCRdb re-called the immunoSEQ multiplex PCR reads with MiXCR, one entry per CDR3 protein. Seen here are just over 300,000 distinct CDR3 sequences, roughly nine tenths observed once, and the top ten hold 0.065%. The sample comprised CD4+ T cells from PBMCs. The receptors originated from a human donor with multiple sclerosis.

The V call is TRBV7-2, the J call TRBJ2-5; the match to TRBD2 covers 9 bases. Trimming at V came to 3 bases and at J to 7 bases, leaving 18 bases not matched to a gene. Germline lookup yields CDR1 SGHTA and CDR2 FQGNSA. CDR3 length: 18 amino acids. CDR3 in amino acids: CASSFFSLTREGLWTQYF. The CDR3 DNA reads TGTGCCAGCAGCTTTTTTTCCCTCACGCGGGAGGGCCTATGGACCCAGTACTTC.

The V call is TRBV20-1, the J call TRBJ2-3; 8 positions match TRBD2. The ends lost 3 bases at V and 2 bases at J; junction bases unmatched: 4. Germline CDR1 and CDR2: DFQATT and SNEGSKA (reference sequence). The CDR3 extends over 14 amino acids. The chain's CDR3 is CSARRLAYTDTQYF. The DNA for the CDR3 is TGCAGTGCTAGGCGACTAGCGTACACAGATACGCAGTATTTT.

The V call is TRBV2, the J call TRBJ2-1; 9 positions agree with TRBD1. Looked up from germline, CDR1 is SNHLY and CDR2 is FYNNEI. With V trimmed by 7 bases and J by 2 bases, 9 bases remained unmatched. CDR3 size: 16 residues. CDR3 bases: TGTGCCAGCAAAGGAGGACAGGGGAGTGCCTACAATGAGCAGTTCTTC. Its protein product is CASKGGQGSAYNEQFF.

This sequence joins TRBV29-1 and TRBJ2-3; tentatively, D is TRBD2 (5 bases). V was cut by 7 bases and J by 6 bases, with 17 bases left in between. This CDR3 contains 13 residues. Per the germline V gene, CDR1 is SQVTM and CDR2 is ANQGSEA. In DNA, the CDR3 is TGCAGCGCCTGCCCACTAGTGGGCGATACGCAGTATTTT. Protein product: CSACPLVGDTQYF.

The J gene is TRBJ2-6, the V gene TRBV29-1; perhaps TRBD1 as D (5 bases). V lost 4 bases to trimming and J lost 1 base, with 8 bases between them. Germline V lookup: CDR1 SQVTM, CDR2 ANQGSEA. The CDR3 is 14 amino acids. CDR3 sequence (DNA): TGCAGCGTTGCAAACAGGTCTGGGGCCAACGTCCTGACTTTC. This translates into CSVANRSGANVLTF.

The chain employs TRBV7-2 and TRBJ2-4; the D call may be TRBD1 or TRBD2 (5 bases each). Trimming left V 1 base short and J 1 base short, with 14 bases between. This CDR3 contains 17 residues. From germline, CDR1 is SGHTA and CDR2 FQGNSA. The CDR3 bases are TGTGCCAGCAGCTTAGGTCGGGGCAGCGTCGCCAAAAACATTCAGTACTTC. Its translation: CASSLGRGSVAKNIQYF.

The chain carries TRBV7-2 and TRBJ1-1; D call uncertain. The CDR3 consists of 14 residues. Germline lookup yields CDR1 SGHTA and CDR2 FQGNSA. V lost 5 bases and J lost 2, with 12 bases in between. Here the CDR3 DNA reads TGTGCCAGCAGCCCCACACTTACTAACACTGAAGCTTTCTTT. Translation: CASSPTLTNTEAFF.

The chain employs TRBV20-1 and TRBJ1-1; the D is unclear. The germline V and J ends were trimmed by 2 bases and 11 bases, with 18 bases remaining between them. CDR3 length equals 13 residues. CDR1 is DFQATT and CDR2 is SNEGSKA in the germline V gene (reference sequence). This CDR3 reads CSARSPSREMAFF. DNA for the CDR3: TGCAGTGCTAGATCTCCCAGCCGGGAGATGGCTTTCTTT.

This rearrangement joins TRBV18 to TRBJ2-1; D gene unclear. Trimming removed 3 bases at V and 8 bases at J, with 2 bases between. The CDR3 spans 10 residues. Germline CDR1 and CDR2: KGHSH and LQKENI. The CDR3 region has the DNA TGTGCCAGCTCACCCCATGAGCAGTTCTTC. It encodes CASSPHEQFF.

Written as DNA, the CDR3 is TGCAGTGCTAGAACGGGGGGACCGGCTGAAGCTTTCTTT. Its translation is CSARTGGPAEAFF. This chain connects TRBV20-1 to TRBJ1-1; D is possibly TRBD1 (5 bases). CDR3 size: 13 residues. Trimming shortened V by 2 bases and J by 6 bases, and 13 bases separated the two germline ends. Germline CDR1 is DFQATT and CDR2 is SNEGSKA (reference sequence).

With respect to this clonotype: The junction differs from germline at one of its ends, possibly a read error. The CDR3 region has the DNA TGTGCCACCAGCAGAGATAAGTTTGAGGGACAGCGGGACTTC. It encodes CATSRDKFEGQRDF. The genes are TRBV15 and TRBJ2-5; D is possibly TRBD1 (7 bases). CDR1 LNHNV and CDR2 YYDKDF come from the germline V gene (reference sequence). The CDR3 is made up of 14 amino acids.

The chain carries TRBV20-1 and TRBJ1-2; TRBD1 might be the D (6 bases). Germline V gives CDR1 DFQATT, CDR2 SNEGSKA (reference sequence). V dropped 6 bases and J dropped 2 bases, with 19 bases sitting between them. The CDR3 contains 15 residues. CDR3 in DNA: TGCAGTGCCCACGTCCAGGGGACCCTGAACTATGGCTACACCTTC. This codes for CSAHVQGTLNYGYTF.

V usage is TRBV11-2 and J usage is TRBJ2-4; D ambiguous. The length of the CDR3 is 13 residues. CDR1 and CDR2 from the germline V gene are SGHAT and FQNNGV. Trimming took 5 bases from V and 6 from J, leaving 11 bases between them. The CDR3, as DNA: TGTGCCAGCAGCCTCGAAAGGATAAACATTCAGTACTTC. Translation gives CASSLERINIQYF. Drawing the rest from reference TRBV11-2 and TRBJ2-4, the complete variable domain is EAGVAQSPRYKIIEKRQSVAFWCNPISGHATLYWYQQILGQGPKLLIQFQNNGVVDDSQLPKDRFSAERLKGVDSTLKIQPAKLEDSAVYLCASSLERINIQYFGAGTRLSVL.

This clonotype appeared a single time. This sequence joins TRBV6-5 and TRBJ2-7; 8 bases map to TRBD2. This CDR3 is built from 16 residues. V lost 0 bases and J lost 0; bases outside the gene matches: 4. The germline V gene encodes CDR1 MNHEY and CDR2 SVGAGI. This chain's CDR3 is CASSYSAAGASYEQYF. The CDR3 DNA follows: TGTGCCAGCAGTTACTCAGCAGCGGGGGCCTCCTACGAGCAGTACTTC.

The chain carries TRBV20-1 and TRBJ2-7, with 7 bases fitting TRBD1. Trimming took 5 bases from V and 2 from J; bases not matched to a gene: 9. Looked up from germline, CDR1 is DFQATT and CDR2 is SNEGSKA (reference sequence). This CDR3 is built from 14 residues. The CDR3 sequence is CSALSLGQPYEQYF. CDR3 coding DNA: TGCAGTGCTCTGAGTCTGGGACAGCCCTACGAGCAGTACTTC.

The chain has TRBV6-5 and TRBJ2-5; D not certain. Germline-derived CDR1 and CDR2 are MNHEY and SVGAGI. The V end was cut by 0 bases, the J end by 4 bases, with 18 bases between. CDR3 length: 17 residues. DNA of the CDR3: TGTGCCAGCAGTTACTCGAAGTCGTCGGGCGGTGTAGAGACCCAGTACTTC. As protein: CASSYSKSSGGVETQYF.

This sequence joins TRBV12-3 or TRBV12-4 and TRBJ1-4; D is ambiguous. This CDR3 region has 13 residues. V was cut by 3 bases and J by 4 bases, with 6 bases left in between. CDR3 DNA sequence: TGTGCCAGCAGTTTGCGTATTAATGAAAAACTGTTTTTT. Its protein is CASSLRINEKLFF.

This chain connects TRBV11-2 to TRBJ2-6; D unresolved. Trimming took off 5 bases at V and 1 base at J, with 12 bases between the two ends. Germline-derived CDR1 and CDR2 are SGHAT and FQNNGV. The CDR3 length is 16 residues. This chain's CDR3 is CASSTLGRSGANVLTF. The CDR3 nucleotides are TGTGCCAGCAGCACCCTGGGTCGGTCTGGGGCCAACGTCCTGACTTTC.

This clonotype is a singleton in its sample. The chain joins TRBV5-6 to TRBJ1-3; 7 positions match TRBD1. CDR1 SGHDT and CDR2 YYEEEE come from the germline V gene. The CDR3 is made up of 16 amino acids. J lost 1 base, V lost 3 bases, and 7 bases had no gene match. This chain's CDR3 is CASSSMTGRSGNTIYF. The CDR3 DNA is TGTGCCAGCAGCTCAATGACAGGGCGGTCTGGAAACACCATATATTTT.

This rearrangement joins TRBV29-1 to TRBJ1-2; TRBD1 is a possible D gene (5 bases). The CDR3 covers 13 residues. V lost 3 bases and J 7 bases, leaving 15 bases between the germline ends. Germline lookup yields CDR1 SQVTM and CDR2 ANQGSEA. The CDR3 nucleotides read TGCAGCGTTGAGATGATCAGGGCCGGTGGCTACACCTTC. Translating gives CSVEMIRAGGYTF.

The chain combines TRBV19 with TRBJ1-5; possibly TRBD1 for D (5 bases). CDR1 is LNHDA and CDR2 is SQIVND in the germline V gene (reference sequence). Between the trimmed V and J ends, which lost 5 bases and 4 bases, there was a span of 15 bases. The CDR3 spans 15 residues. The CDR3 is CASSGGAGRNQPQHF. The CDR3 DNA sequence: TGTGCCAGTAGTGGCGGGGCAGGGAGAAATCAGCCCCAGCATTTT.

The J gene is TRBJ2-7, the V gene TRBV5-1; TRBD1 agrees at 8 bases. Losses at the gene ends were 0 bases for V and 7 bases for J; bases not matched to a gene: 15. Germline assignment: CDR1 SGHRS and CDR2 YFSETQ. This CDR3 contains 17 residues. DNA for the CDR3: TGCGCCAGCAGCTTGGGGCAGGGGGCGTCCCAAATAGGGGAGCAGTACTTC. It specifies CASSLGQGASQIGEQYF.

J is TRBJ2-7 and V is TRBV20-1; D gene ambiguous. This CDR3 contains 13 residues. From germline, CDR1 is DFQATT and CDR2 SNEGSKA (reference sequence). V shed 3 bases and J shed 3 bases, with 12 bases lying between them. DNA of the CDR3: TGCAGTGCTAGTAAGGGTTTGGGCTACGAGCAGTACTTC. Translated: CSASKGLGYEQYF.